This TCR beta chain was recorded in a study of T cells in Graves' hyperthyroidism and ophthalmopathy. Whole-study findings and limits: Ophthalmopathy was told apart from stable hyperthyroidism by a 13 V-J model.

The source material, RNA transcripts, was used to amplify TCR beta CDR3 regions. The HTBI primer set was used in a first-round RT-PCR of the TCR CDR3. TCRdb redid the calling of the multiplex PCR reads with MiXCR, one entry per CDR3 protein. The sample lists about half a million distinct CDR3 sequences, about 20% seen once, with 47% in the top ten. This clonotype was observed many times. Antigen: not known. V shed 6 bases and J 2 bases; nucleotides not matched to a gene: 7. This CDR3 is built from 15 residues. The chain couples TRBV12-3 or TRBV12-4 to TRBJ2-1; 7 bases align to TRBD2. Material for sequencing was blood. The sequence was collected from a man in his forties with Graves' ophthalmopathy. The CDR3 coding sequence is TGTGCCAGCAGAGCTCGGAGCGGGGCCTACAATGAGCAGTTCTTC. Encoded protein: CASRARSGAYNEQFF.